The 21 T cell receptor beta chains below come from one sample, sequenced in a study of cytomegalovirus exposure and HLA in healthy donors. Profiling relied on immunoSEQ multiplex PCR, and the TCRdb table lists in-frame clones only, not all of them. The sample yields some 170,000 clones, 80% to 90% seen once. Sequencing was carried out using PBMCs. These TCRs come from a woman younger than 45 in good health and CMV-seronegative.

The DNA for the CDR3 is TGTGCCAGCAGCCCCAGAGCGGGAGTCTCCAATGAGCAGTTCTTC. Translating gives CASSPRAGVSNEQFF. The chain couples TRBV7-3 to TRBJ2-1; 8 positions match TRBD2. Germline values: CDR1 SGHTA, CDR2 FQGTGA. V dropped 5 bases and J dropped 6; count of bases not matched to a gene: 9. The CDR3 sequence is 15 residues long.

This sequence joins TRBV6-5 and TRBJ1-5; D possibly corresponds to TRBD1 (6 bases). Germline V lookup: CDR1 MNHEY, CDR2 SVGAGI. This CDR3 has 15 amino acids. V lost 6 bases and J 2 bases, leaving 14 bases between the germline ends. CDR3: CASSLRGSGNQPQHF. The CDR3 coding sequence is TGTGCCAGCAGCCTCAGGGGTAGTGGCAATCAGCCCCAGCATTTT.

The chain is built from TRBV15 and TRBJ1-2, with 9 bases matching TRBD1. From germline, CDR1 is LNHNV and CDR2 YYDKDF (reference sequence). CDR3 size: 14 residues. J was trimmed by 7 bases and V by 3 bases; bases with no gene match: 6. The CDR3 sequence is CATSRDGTGFGYTF. The CDR3 nucleotides are TGTGCCACCAGCAGGGACGGGACAGGGTTTGGCTACACCTTC.

DNA of the CDR3: TGTGCCAGCACTAGCGGCAATGAGCAGTTCTTC. As protein: CASTSGNEQFF. The chain is built from TRBV27 and TRBJ2-1; TRBD2 matches 7 bases. The J segment lost 6 bases and the V segment lost 7 bases, leaving 0 bases of the junction unmatched. The CDR3 runs to 11 residues. Per the germline V gene, CDR1 is MNHEY and CDR2 is SMNVEV (reference sequence).

This rearrangement joins TRBV2 to TRBJ1-5; D gene uncertain. The CDR3 loop spans 16 amino acids. V lost 4 bases to trimming and J lost 0 bases, with 13 bases between them. Germline V gives CDR1 SNHLY, CDR2 FYNNEI. CDR3 sequence: CASSVAVEHSNQPQHF. CDR3 sequence (DNA): TGTGCCAGCAGTGTTGCAGTAGAGCATAGCAATCAGCCCCAGCATTTT.

This sequence joins TRBV2 and TRBJ2-6; no clear D gene. Germline values: CDR1 SNHLY, CDR2 FYNNEI. This CDR3 has 15 residues. Trimming removed 4 bases from V and 0 bases from J, with 7 bases in between. CDR3 in amino acids: CASSAPSSGANVLTF. Written as DNA, the CDR3 is TGTGCCAGCAGTGCACCTTCCTCTGGGGCCAACGTCCTGACTTTC.

The V call is TRBV19, the J call TRBJ1-1; D is perhaps TRBD1 (5 bases). The V end was cut by 11 bases, the J end by 4 bases, with 20 bases between. The germline CDR1 and CDR2 sequences are LNHDA and SQIVND (reference sequence). This CDR3 is 14 amino acids long. The DNA for the CDR3 is TGTGCCTCGACTGCAGGGTTAGGATTCACTGAAGCTTTCTTT. It specifies CASTAGLGFTEAFF.

The genes are TRBV5-1 and TRBJ1-6; 7 nucleotides agree with TRBD1. CDR1 and CDR2 from the germline V gene are SGHRS and YFSETQ. J lost 9 bases, V lost 3 bases, and 6 bases had no gene match. The CDR3 contains 14 residues. This CDR3 is CASSYDREASPLHF. In nucleotides, the CDR3 is TGCGCCAGCAGCTACGACAGGGAGGCTTCACCCCTCCACTTT.

The chain joins TRBV2 to TRBJ2-2; D gene unclear. The V end lost 6 bases, the J end lost 5 bases, and 10 bases lay between the germline ends. There are 13 residues in the CDR3. Germline V gene lookup returns CDR1 SNHLY and CDR2 FYNNEI. CDR3 in amino acids: CASRQTWTGELFF. The DNA for the CDR3 is TGTGCCAGCAGACAGACTTGGACCGGGGAGCTGTTTTTT.

The rearrangement uses TRBV5-1 and TRBJ2-3; 8 positions match TRBD2. The V segment lost 0 bases and the J segment 0 bases; nucleotides outside the gene matches: 6. The CDR3 is 17 residues long. The germline CDR1 and CDR2 sequences are SGHRS and YFSETQ. The CDR3 is CASSLEGLAPSTDTQYF. The DNA of the CDR3 is TGCGCCAGCAGCTTGGAAGGACTAGCACCAAGCACAGATACGCAGTATTTT.

The chain couples TRBV19 to TRBJ2-6; 7 nucleotides agree with TRBD1. Trimming took 4 bases from V and 0 from J; bases not matched to a gene: 12. Germline assignment: CDR1 LNHDA and CDR2 SQIVND (reference sequence). This CDR3 is 19 amino acids long. The CDR3 is CASSTRQGGSYSGANVLTF. The CDR3 bases are TGTGCCAGTAGTACCCGACAGGGCGGATCCTACTCTGGGGCCAACGTCCTGACTTTC.

The chain joins TRBV27 to TRBJ1-4, with TRBD1 as a possible D gene (5 bases). Germline V lookup: CDR1 MNHEY, CDR2 SMNVEV (reference sequence). The CDR3 is made up of 14 amino acids. Trimming pared 2 bases from V and 7 bases from J, leaving 11 bases between. CDR3 sequence (DNA): TGTGCCAGCAGTTTAGTGGGGGGAGGTGAAAAACTGTTTTTT. Protein product: CASSLVGGGEKLFF.

This clone was picked up one time. The chain employs TRBV19 and TRBJ1-4, with 7 bases lining up with TRBD1. V was pared by 6 bases and J by 8 bases, with 9 bases of the junction left unmatched. CDR3 length: 14 residues. Germline V CDR1 and CDR2: LNHDA, SQIVND (reference sequence). CDR3 DNA sequence: TGTGCCAGTAGACATACAGGGGCATTGGAAAAACTGTTTTTT. It translates to CASRHTGALEKLFF.

V gene TRBV27 combines with J gene TRBJ1-1, with no clear D. CDR1 MNHEY and CDR2 SMNVEV come from the germline V gene (reference sequence). The CDR3 length is 13 residues. Trimming removed 7 bases at V and 4 bases at J, with 13 bases between. DNA for the CDR3: TGTGCCAGCAAGGGAGGGTTGGGCACTGAAGCTTTCTTT. Its protein is CASKGGLGTEAFF.

J is TRBJ2-2 and V is TRBV12-5; D is undetermined. The CDR3 consists of 16 residues. The germline CDR1 and CDR2 sequences are LGHNT and FRNRAP. Trimming cost V 3 bases and J 5 bases, with 16 bases left between them. The CDR3 loop reads CASGFQDTSRTGELFF. The DNA of the CDR3 is TGTGCTAGTGGTTTCCAGGATACGTCTAGGACCGGGGAGCTGTTTTTT.

This clone was seen once. The CDR3 DNA reads as TGTGCCAGCAGTCTTCTAGCGGGGGCATACAATGAGCAGTTCTTC. It translates to CASSLLAGAYNEQFF. The chain employs TRBV25-1 and TRBJ2-1; TRBD2 matches 10 bases. This CDR3 spans 15 amino acids. The V gene's germline CDR1 is MGHDK and CDR2 SYGVNS. V gave up 5 bases and J gave up 4 bases; unmatched junction bases: 5.

Only one count was recorded for this clone. This sequence joins TRBV27 and TRBJ1-2; 8 nucleotides match TRBD1. J was trimmed by 2 bases and V by 3 bases; bases with no gene match: 5. The CDR3 loop spans 15 amino acids. CDR1 and CDR2 from the germline V gene are MNHEY and SMNVEV (reference sequence). CDR3 sequence reads: CASSLWRTGNYGYTF. The CDR3 coding sequence is TGTGCCAGCAGTTTGTGGAGGACAGGGAACTATGGCTACACCTTC.

For the CDR3, the DNA is TGTGCCACCAGCAGAGCCGACAGGGCTGGTGGAGCTTTCTTT. It encodes CATSRADRAGGAFF. The chain carries TRBV15 and TRBJ1-1; 7 bases line up with TRBD1. Germline V gives CDR1 LNHNV, CDR2 YYDKDF (reference sequence). The V segment lost 1 base and the J segment 10 bases; nucleotides outside the gene matches: 9. CDR3 length: 14 amino acids.

The chain recombines TRBV30 with TRBJ2-7; 9 bases align to TRBD1. CDR1 is GTSNPN and CDR2 is SVGIG in the germline V gene (reference sequence). The CDR3 extends over 13 amino acids. The J segment lost 4 bases and the V segment lost 1 base, leaving 2 bases of the junction unmatched. CDR3 sequence reads: CAWSDGTGYEQYF. In DNA form, the CDR3 reads TGTGCCTGGAGTGACGGGACAGGGTACGAGCAGTACTTC.

J is TRBJ1-6 and V is TRBV6-1; TRBD1 matches at 10 bases. Losses at the gene ends were 2 bases for V and 0 bases for J; bases not matched to a gene: 13. Per the germline V gene, CDR1 is MNHNS and CDR2 is SASEGT. The CDR3 has 21 amino acids. The CDR3 loop is CASSERGQGVLASSYNSPLHF. The DNA for the CDR3 is TGTGCCAGCAGTGAACGTGGACAGGGGGTTCTCGCCAGCTCCTATAATTCACCCCTCCACTTT.

DNA for the CDR3: TGTGCCAGCAGTGACTCGGACAGGGTCGGCACTGAAGCTTTCTTT. Encoded protein: CASSDSDRVGTEAFF. V is TRBV6-1 and J is TRBJ1-1; 8 positions agree with TRBD1. The CDR3 is 15 residues long. Germline assignment: CDR1 MNHNS and CDR2 SASEGT. Trimming removed 3 bases from V and 4 bases from J; junction bases left unmatched: 7.